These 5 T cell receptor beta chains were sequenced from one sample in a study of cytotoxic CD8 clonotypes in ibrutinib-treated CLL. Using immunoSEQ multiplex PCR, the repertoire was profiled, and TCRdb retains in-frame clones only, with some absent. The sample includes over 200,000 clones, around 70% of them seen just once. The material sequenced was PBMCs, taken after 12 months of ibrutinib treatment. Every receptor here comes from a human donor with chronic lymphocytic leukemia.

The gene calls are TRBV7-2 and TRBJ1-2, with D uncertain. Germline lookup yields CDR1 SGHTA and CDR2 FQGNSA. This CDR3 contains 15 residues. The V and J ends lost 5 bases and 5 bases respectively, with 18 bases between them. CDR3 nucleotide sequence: TGTGCCAGCAGCCAGGTTTGGGTGCAAGAGTATGGCTACACCTTC. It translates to CASSQVWVQEYGYTF.

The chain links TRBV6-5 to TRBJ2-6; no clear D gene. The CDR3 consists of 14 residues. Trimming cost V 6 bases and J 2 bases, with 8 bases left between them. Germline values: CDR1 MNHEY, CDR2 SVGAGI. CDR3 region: CASRLRAGANVLTF. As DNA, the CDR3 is TGTGCCAGCAGACTTAGGGCTGGGGCCAACGTCCTGACTTTC.

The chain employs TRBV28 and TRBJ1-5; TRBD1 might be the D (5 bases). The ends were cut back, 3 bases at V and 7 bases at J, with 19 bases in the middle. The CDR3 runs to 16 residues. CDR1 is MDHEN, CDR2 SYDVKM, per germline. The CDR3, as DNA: TGTGCCAGCAGTTTTTTGGGGGTCAAGTCCGGGCAGCCCCAGCATTTT. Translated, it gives CASSFLGVKSGQPQHF.

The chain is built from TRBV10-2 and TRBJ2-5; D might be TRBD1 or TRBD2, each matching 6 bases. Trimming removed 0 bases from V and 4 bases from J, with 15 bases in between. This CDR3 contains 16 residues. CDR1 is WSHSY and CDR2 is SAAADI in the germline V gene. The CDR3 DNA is TGCGCCAGCAGTGAGTCGGGGGGCTACCCCATAGAGACCCAGTACTTC. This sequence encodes CASSESGGYPIETQYF.

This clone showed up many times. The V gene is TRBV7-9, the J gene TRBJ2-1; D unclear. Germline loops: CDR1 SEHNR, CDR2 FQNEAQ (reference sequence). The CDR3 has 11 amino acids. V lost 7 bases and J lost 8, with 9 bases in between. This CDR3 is CASMVYDEQFF. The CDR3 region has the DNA TGTGCCAGCATGGTGTACGATGAGCAGTTCTTC.